The clone carrying this T cell receptor beta chain was seen ten or more times. The antigen remains unidentified. The data are from a study of CD8 T cells in ankylosing spondylitis. The study's findings and limits: A subset of motif variants has previously been described in the synovial fluid and blood of reactive arthritis. A CD8+ phenotype characterized the disease-linked clones, which were relatively rare in peripheral blood. Roughly eight highly homologous variants made up a TCR beta motif, and this motif appeared characteristic of ankylosing spondylitis blood. Matched ankylosing spondylitis synovial fluid reportedly contained a significantly enriched population of disease-linked clones.

Germline loops: CDR1 MGHRA, CDR2 YSYEKL. This CDR3 has 16 amino acids. J gave up 4 bases and V 1 base, and 9 bases lay outside the gene matches. Molecular-barcoded quantitative 5'-RACE produced these TCR beta libraries. MiXCR, applied by TCRdb to the 5' RACE reads, yields one record per CDR3 protein. The table shows some 200,000 distinct CDR3 sequences, with 6% to 8% occurring only once. The sequencing input was blood, either unsorted or a sorted T cell fraction (not recorded which). The chain employs TRBV4-1 and TRBJ1-1; TRBD1 matches 7 bases. The TCR was taken from a male donor with ankylosing spondylitis. Here the CDR3 reads CASSQGQGGYSTEAFF. CDR3 coding DNA: TGCGCCAGCAGCCAAGGTCAGGGGGGCTACAGCACTGAAGCTTTCTTT.